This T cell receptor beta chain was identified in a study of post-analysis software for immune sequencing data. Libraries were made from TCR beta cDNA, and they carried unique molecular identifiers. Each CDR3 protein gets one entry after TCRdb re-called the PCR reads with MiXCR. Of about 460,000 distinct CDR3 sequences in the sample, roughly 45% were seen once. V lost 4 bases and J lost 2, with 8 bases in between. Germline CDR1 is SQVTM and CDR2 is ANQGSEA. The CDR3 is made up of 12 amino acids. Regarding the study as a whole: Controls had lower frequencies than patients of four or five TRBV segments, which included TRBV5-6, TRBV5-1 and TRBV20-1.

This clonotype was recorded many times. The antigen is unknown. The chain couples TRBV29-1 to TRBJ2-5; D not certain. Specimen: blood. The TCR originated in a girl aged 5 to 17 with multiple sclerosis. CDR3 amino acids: CSVGRFQETQYF. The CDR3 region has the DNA TGCAGCGTTGGCCGATTTCAAGAGACCCAGTACTTC.